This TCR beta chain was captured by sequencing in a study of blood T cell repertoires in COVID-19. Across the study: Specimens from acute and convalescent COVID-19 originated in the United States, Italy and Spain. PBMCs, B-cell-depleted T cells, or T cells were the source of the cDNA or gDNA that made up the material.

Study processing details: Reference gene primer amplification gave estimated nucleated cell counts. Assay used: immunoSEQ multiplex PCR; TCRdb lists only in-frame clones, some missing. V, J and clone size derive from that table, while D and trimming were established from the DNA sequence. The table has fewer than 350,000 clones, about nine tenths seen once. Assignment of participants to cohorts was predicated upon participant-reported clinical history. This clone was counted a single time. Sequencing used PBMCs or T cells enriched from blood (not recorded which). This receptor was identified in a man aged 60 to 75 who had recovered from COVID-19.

The CDR3 coding sequence is TGTGCCAGTAGTACGTCCGGAGGGACAGGGCATGGCTACACCTTC. It yields the protein CASSTSGGTGHGYTF. The V gene is TRBV19, the J gene TRBJ1-2; TRBD1 agrees at 9 bases. Germline V gene data show CDR1 as LNHDA and CDR2 as SQIVND (reference sequence). J lost 6 bases, V lost 4 bases, and 9 bases had no gene match. The CDR3 has 15 residues. Supplemented by reference TRBV19 and TRBJ1-2, the full variable domain reads DGGITQSPKYLFRKEGQNVTLSCEQNLNHDAMYWYRQDPGQGLRLIYYSQIVNDFQKGDIAEGYSVSREKKESFPLTVTSAQKNPTAFYLCASSTSGGTGHGYTFGSGTRLTVV.